Listed here are 2 T cell receptor beta chains from one sample, sequenced in a study of T cell responses to AZD1222 COVID-19 vaccine. Measured with immunoSEQ multiplex PCR; TCRdb has only the in-frame clones, and not every one. The table has about 110,000 clones, around 94% seen once. Material: peripheral blood, obtained on day 0 of AZD1222 vaccination. All receptors come from an adult in good health.

About this clone: Other DNA sequences in this specimen translate into the identical CDR3. V usage is TRBV18 and J usage is TRBJ1-5; 7 nucleotides match TRBD1. Losses at the gene ends were 3 bases for V and 5 bases for J; bases not matched to a gene: 1. The CDR3 consists of 13 residues. The V gene's germline CDR1 is KGHSH and CDR2 LQKENI. The CDR3 reads CASSPQGDQPQHF. In nucleotides, the CDR3 is TGTGCCAGCTCACCGCAGGGGGATCAGCCCCAGCATTTT. The full variable domain, completed using reference TRBV18 and TRBJ1-5, is NAGVMQNPRHLVRRRGQEARLRCSPMKGHSHVYWYRQLPEEGLKFMVYLQKENIIDESGMPKERFSAEFPKEGPSILRIQQVVRGDSAAYFCASSPQGDQPQHFGDGTRLSIL.

The rearrangement joins TRBV3-1 (or the pseudogene TRBV3-2) to TRBJ1-2, with D perhaps TRBD1 (5 bases). Germline assignment: CDR1 LGHDT and CDR2 YNNKEL (reference sequence). The V gene lost 3 bases and the J gene lost 8 bases, with 13 bases spanning the gap. The CDR3 consists of 13 residues. The CDR3 sequence: CASSQTDRRGYTF. The CDR3 bases are TGTGCCAGCAGCCAGACAGACAGAAGGGGCTACACCTTC.